The present entry profiles one T cell receptor beta chain with its context. No antigen is known for it. The sample comes from a study of shared clonotypes between healthy human individuals. Study information: Every donor yielded three CD4 naive, three CD4 memory, two CD8 naive and one CD8 memory plate. Study-level points and caveats: Blood was the sole source, and tissue repertoires probably differ. The genetic and exposure-history diversity represented was limited by few donors.

Once extracted for a subset, genomic DNA was divided evenly among several immunoSEQ plates. Clones were read by immunoSEQ multiplex PCR, and TCRdb kept only the in-frame ones, dropping some. Of millions of clones in the sample, approximately 95% were seen once. Germline assignment: CDR1 KGHSH and CDR2 LQKENI. The CDR3 totals 16 residues. Trimming pared 5 bases from V and 7 bases from J, leaving 20 bases between. The rearrangement joins TRBV18 to TRBJ2-2, with D unresolved. Sequenced input: naive CD4+ T cells from PBMCs. Sample subset: CD45RA+ positively selected. The receptor was isolated from a man between 18 and 35 years old in good health. Some clones in this sample may be carry-over from other donors' samples. The CDR3 bases are TGTGCCAGCTCAAATTATGGCGGTGCCCACTACGGGGAGCTGTTTTTT. Translation: CASSNYGGAHYGELFF.